Below, 5 T cell receptor beta chains from the same sample are listed, as sequenced in a study of molecular identifiers for immune sequencing clone quantification. TCRdb processed the PCR reads anew with MiXCR; each CDR3 protein has one entry. The sample has about 86,000 distinct CDR3 sequences, 25% seen once. Sequences were obtained from naive CD8+ T cells from blood, with Jurkat cell RNA spiked in. The sample's subset: FACS-sorted CD8+CD4-CCR7+CD45RA+ naive T cells. These receptors all stem from a human donor in good health. Some libraries in this study had Jurkat cell RNA spiked in.

Of note for this clonotype: This may be a read error, as it is one base from a much larger clone. This chain uses TRBV5-1 with TRBJ1-4; perhaps TRBD1 as D (5 bases). The V end lost 3 bases, the J end lost 4 bases, and 10 bases lay between the germline ends. The CDR3 extends over 14 amino acids. The germline V gene encodes CDR1 SGHRS and CDR2 YFSETQ. The CDR3 sequence: CASSSSRGNEKLFF. The CDR3 nucleotides read TGCGCCAGCAGCTCTTCGAGGGGTAATGAAAAACTGTTTTTT. Full variable domain (missing parts from reference TRBV5-1 and TRBJ1-4): KAGVTQTPRYLIKTRGQQVTLSCSPISGHRSVSWYQQTPGQGLQFLFEYFSETQRNKGNFPGRFSGRQFSNSRSEMNVSTLELGDSALYLCASSSSRGNEKLFFGSGTQLSVL.

This rearrangement joins TRBV3-1 to TRBJ2-5, with 8 bases lining up with TRBD2. CDR3 size: 17 residues. V lost 0 bases, J lost 1 base, and 7 bases stayed unmatched. Germline V gene data show CDR1 as LGHDT and CDR2 as YNNKEL (reference sequence). CDR3 sequence: CASSQDSGGDLQETQYF. CDR3 bases: TGTGCCAGCAGCCAAGATTCCGGGGGGGACCTCCAAGAGACCCAGTACTTC.

A remark on this clonotype: A read error may produce the germline difference seen at one junction end. The V gene is TRBV12-3 or TRBV12-4, the J gene TRBJ2-3; D is undetermined. This CDR3 has 11 amino acids. CDR3 residues: CASSYTDMQYF. The CDR3 nucleotides read TGTGCCAGCAGTTACACAGATATGCAGTATTTT.

As to this clonotype: The germline gene is not matched at one end of the junction; a read error may be the cause. The chain combines TRBV4-3 with TRBJ2-7, with 10 bases identical to TRBD2. The CDR3 runs 17 residues. The germline V gene encodes CDR1 LGHNA and CDR2 YSLEER. The CDR3 coding sequence is TGCGCCAGCAGCCTCAATGCTAGAGCGGGGGGGCCACGGGAGCAGTGCTTC. It codes for CASSLNARAGGPREQCF.

V gene TRBV24-1 combines with J gene TRBJ2-3; D not resolved. V was trimmed by 5 bases and J by 4 bases, leaving 12 bases between them. Per germline, CDR1 KGHDR and CDR2 SFDVKD. The CDR3 spans 14 residues. In nucleotides, the CDR3 is TGTGCCACCAGTGGAGAGTCCTCCCCAGATACGCAGTATTTT. Protein sequence: CATSGESSPDTQYF.